These 30 T cell receptor beta chains were all obtained from the same sample, sequenced in a study of T cells in localized non-small cell lung cancer. Some clones are missing from TCRdb's copy, which holds only in-frame ones; the method was immunoSEQ multiplex PCR. The data contain 50,000 to 55,000 clones, about 87% of them singletons. Sequences were derived from PBMCs, sampled before any cancer treatment. Every receptor here comes from a female donor with stage II lung adenocarcinoma.

J is TRBJ2-2 and V is TRBV10-3; 11 nucleotides agree with TRBD2. J gave up 7 bases and V 5 bases, and 12 bases lay outside the gene matches. CDR3 length: 17 amino acids. Per the germline V gene, CDR1 is ENHRY and CDR2 is SYGVKD. CDR3 DNA sequence: TGTGCCATCAGTACCCACACTAGCGGGGGTTTCAACGGGGAGCTGTTTTTT. Amino acids: CAISTHTSGGFNGELFF.

The chain couples TRBV19 to TRBJ1-5, with 9 bases identical to TRBD1. CDR1 LNHDA and CDR2 SQIVND come from the germline V gene (reference sequence). V dropped 5 bases and J dropped 6; count of bases not matched to a gene: 8. The CDR3 has 15 amino acids. CDR3 nucleotides: TGTGCCAGTAGTGGGACAGGGAAAGGCAGTCAGCCCCAGCATTTT. Translated: CASSGTGKGSQPQHF.

The rearrangement links TRBV19 to TRBJ1-1, with D maybe TRBD1 (5 bases). The CDR3 totals 14 residues. Germline CDR1 and CDR2: LNHDA and SQIVND (reference sequence). V was clipped by 7 bases and J by 1 base, with 13 bases between them. CDR3 nucleotide sequence: TGTGCCAGTATAGGGCGCAGGGAGAACACTGAAGCTTTCTTT. Translating gives CASIGRRENTEAFF.

The V and J genes are TRBV15 and TRBJ1-4; the D gene is possibly TRBD1 (5 bases). Trimming left V 1 base short and J 5 bases short, with 14 bases between. Germline CDR1 reads LNHNV; CDR2 reads YYDKDF (reference sequence). The CDR3 is made up of 16 amino acids. Here the CDR3 reads CATSRGTDSFNEKLFF. The CDR3 DNA is TGTGCCACCAGCAGAGGCACTGACAGTTTCAATGAAAAACTGTTTTTT.

This chain links TRBV10-2 with TRBJ2-3; 7 bases fit TRBD2. The germline CDR1 and CDR2 sequences are WSHSY and SAAADI. The CDR3 sequence is 16 residues long. The junction had 9 bases not matched to a gene; V was cut back by 4 bases and J by 2 bases. Here the CDR3 reads CASSVSASGYTDTQYF. DNA of the CDR3: TGCGCCAGCAGTGTATCGGCTAGCGGATACACAGATACGCAGTATTTT.

This clone was counted once. The chain couples TRBV6-5 to TRBJ2-7; the D gene is possibly TRBD2 (6 bases). V was pared by 5 bases and J by 0 bases, with 14 bases between. Germline lookup yields CDR1 MNHEY and CDR2 SVGAGI. CDR3 length equals 15 residues. DNA of the CDR3: TGTGCCAGCAGTACCACGGGGGAGAACTCCTACGAGCAGTACTTC. Protein: CASSTTGENSYEQYF.

The V gene is TRBV18, the J gene TRBJ2-7; perhaps D is TRBD1 or TRBD2 (6 bases each). The CDR3 loop spans 17 amino acids. CDR1 is KGHSH and CDR2 is LQKENI in the germline V gene. V lost 3 bases, J lost 5 bases, and 23 bases lay in between. This CDR3 reads CASSPRRGGIGFDEQYF. The CDR3 DNA sequence: TGTGCCAGCTCACCCAGGAGAGGGGGGATTGGGTTTGACGAGCAGTACTTC.

The chain is built from TRBV7-9 and TRBJ1-1, with D perhaps TRBD1 (5 bases). V was cut by 0 bases and J by 7 bases, with 18 bases left in between. Germline V gene lookup returns CDR1 SEHNR and CDR2 FQNEAQ (reference sequence). The CDR3 extends over 16 amino acids. CDR3 protein: CASSLALPTGPSEAFF. CDR3 nucleotides: TGTGCCAGCAGCTTAGCCTTACCAACGGGACCAAGTGAAGCTTTCTTT.

V is TRBV5-1 and J is TRBJ2-5, with D possibly TRBD2 on 5 matching bases. Germline V gene sequence: CDR1 SGHRS, CDR2 YFSETQ. V was clipped by 7 bases and J by 2 bases, with 12 bases between them. The CDR3 length is 13 residues. This chain's CDR3 is CASRRGKQETQYF. In nucleotides, the CDR3 is TGCGCCAGCCGACGAGGGAAACAAGAGACCCAGTACTTC.

The rearrangement uses TRBV10-2 and TRBJ2-7; the D gene is possibly TRBD2 (6 bases). The ends were cut back, 8 bases at V and 2 bases at J, with 16 bases in the middle. Germline CDR1 is WSHSY and CDR2 is SAAADI. This CDR3 spans 14 amino acids. The CDR3 sequence is CASGVGGGAYEQYF. The CDR3 DNA reads as TGCGCCAGCGGGGTAGGCGGAGGGGCCTACGAGCAGTACTTC.

The V gene is TRBV18, the J gene TRBJ1-1, with no clear D. The CDR3 is 15 residues long. Germline CDR1 is KGHSH and CDR2 is LQKENI. With 0 bases removed from V and 5 bases from J, the gap between germline ends came to 13 bases. DNA of the CDR3: TGTGCCAGCTCACCACCTGCCCTTTCTGGAACTGAAGCTTTCTTT. Amino acid sequence: CASSPPALSGTEAFF.

V gene TRBV7-2 combines with J gene TRBJ1-1; D remains ambiguous. Germline V gene lookup returns CDR1 SGHTA and CDR2 FQGNSA. V lost 3 bases and J 7 bases, leaving 15 bases between the germline ends. The CDR3 loop spans 14 amino acids. CDR3 protein: CASSFPGVRVEAFF. As DNA, the CDR3 is TGTGCCAGCAGCTTTCCGGGAGTGAGGGTTGAAGCTTTCTTT.

This rearrangement joins TRBV10-3 to TRBJ1-2; D is ambiguous. V was trimmed by 2 bases and J by 10 bases, leaving 20 bases between them. CDR1 and CDR2 from the germline V gene are ENHRY and SYGVKD. The CDR3 runs 15 residues. The CDR3 is CAISEVGGRLTLYTF. The DNA for the CDR3 is TGTGCCATCAGTGAGGTTGGAGGACGGTTAACTCTCTACACCTTC.

This chain joins TRBV28 and TRBJ1-1; 10 bases line up with TRBD1. CDR1 and CDR2 (germline): MDHEN, SYDVKM. The J segment lost 1 base and the V segment lost 6 bases, leaving 2 bases of the junction unmatched. The CDR3 is 14 amino acids. DNA of the CDR3: TGTGCCAGCAGAGGACAGGGGGGGAACACTGAAGCTTTCTTT. Its protein product is CASRGQGGNTEAFF.

V usage is TRBV5-5 and J usage is TRBJ2-3; 8 bases line up with TRBD2. The CDR3 is 15 residues long. After removal of 1 base from V and 6 bases from J, the junction contained 7 bases not matched to a gene. The germline gives CDR1 SGHKS, CDR2 YYEKEE (reference sequence). CDR3 nucleotide sequence: TGTGCCAGCAGCTTGAACGGGGGGGCGTCGGATACGCAGTATTTT. Amino acids: CASSLNGGASDTQYF.

A single count supports this clone. Written as DNA, the CDR3 is TGCGCCAGCAGCCAACCCCTGAACACTGAAGCTTTCTTT. It codes for CASSQPLNTEAFF. The V and J genes are TRBV4-1 and TRBJ1-1; D gene ambiguous. The V gene lost 2 bases and the J gene lost 0 bases, with 4 bases spanning the gap. CDR3 length equals 13 residues. Germline V CDR1 and CDR2: MGHRA, YSYEKL.

CDR3 sequence reads: CASRRTRHSYNEQFF. CDR3 coding DNA: TGTGCCAGCAGACGGACCAGGCATTCCTACAATGAGCAGTTCTTC. The chain carries TRBV2 and TRBJ2-1; D uncertain. The CDR3 covers 15 residues. V lost 6 bases to trimming and J lost 1 base, with 13 bases between them. CDR1 is SNHLY and CDR2 is FYNNEI in the germline V gene.

This chain links TRBV5-4 with TRBJ2-5, with TRBD2 matching 8 bases. The CDR3 consists of 16 residues. In germline, CDR1 is SGHNT, CDR2 YYREEE (reference sequence). V shed 4 bases, J shed 4 bases, and the junction held 12 bases outside the gene matches. The CDR3, as DNA: TGTGCCAGCAGCCTGACGCGGGACGCGGGGGGAGAGACCCAGTACTTC. It specifies CASSLTRDAGGETQYF.

This chain joins TRBV7-6 and TRBJ2-3; D unclear. The germline CDR1 and CDR2 sequences are SGHVS and FNYEAQ. There are 14 residues in the CDR3. V was pared by 1 base and J by 0 bases, with 5 bases between. CDR3 in amino acids: CASSLVQSTDTQYF. CDR3 nucleotides: TGTGCCAGCAGCTTAGTCCAGAGCACAGATACGCAGTATTTT.

The chain couples TRBV6-4 to TRBJ1-2, with a weak D call TRBD1 (5 bases). The ends were cut back, 5 bases at V and 2 bases at J, with 12 bases in the middle. Germline CDR1 and CDR2: MRHNA and SNTAGT. This CDR3 is built from 14 residues. The CDR3 loop reads CASSRDGTNYGYTF. The CDR3 nucleotides read TGTGCCAGCAGTCGAGACGGGACCAACTATGGCTACACCTTC.

V and J are TRBV6-5 and TRBJ1-2, with D hard to call. The germline V and J ends were trimmed by 0 bases and 4 bases, with 12 bases remaining between them. This CDR3 contains 15 residues. CDR1 and CDR2 from the germline V gene are MNHEY and SVGAGI. CDR3 DNA: TGTGCCAGCAGTTACTCTGGGGTGAAGGCCTATGGCTACACCTTC. Translated, it gives CASSYSGVKAYGYTF.

Written as DNA, the CDR3 is TGTGCCAGCAGTTACGACAGCCCAAACACTGAAGCTTTCTTT. Translated, it gives CASSYDSPNTEAFF. The chain has TRBV6-5 and TRBJ1-1; weak D call: TRBD1 (5 bases). This CDR3 has 14 amino acids. CDR1 MNHEY and CDR2 SVGAGI come from the germline V gene. Trimming cost V 2 bases and J 2 bases, with 9 bases left between them.

CDR3 sequence: CAISESLPSSHNEQFF. In DNA, the CDR3 is TGTGCCATCAGTGAGTCCCTGCCTAGTTCTCACAATGAGCAGTTCTTC. This chain uses TRBV10-3 with TRBJ2-1; D unclear. The CDR3 sequence is 16 residues long. CDR1 is ENHRY, CDR2 SYGVKD, per germline. Deletions cut 0 bases from V and 5 bases from J, with 14 bases between.

This chain connects TRBV5-4 to TRBJ2-1, with D unresolved. The CDR3 spans 12 residues. Germline values: CDR1 SGHNT, CDR2 YYREEE (reference sequence). The ends were cut back, 3 bases at V and 3 bases at J, with 4 bases in the middle. CDR3 bases: TGTGCCAGCAGCTGGGACTACAATGAGCAGTTCTTC. Its translation: CASSWDYNEQFF.

The V and J genes are TRBV10-1 and TRBJ1-6, with a weak D call TRBD1 (5 bases). V dropped 3 bases and J dropped 5 bases, with 8 bases sitting between them. CDR1 and CDR2 (germline): WNHNN, SYGVQD (reference sequence). This CDR3 is 14 amino acids long. CDR3 coding DNA: TGCGCCAGCAGTGAAGGACAAAATAATTCACCCCTCCACTTT. It is translated as CASSEGQNNSPLHF.

This CDR3 is CASSDGTVLYNEQFF. CDR3 in DNA: TGTGCCAGCAGCGACGGGACAGTACTCTACAATGAGCAGTTCTTC. The chain has TRBV5-4 and TRBJ2-1; TRBD1 aligns across 7 bases. The CDR3 spans 15 residues. V shed 4 bases, J shed 3 bases, and the junction held 7 bases outside the gene matches. Germline V gene lookup returns CDR1 SGHNT and CDR2 YYREEE (reference sequence).

The chain links TRBV7-2 to TRBJ2-7, with D hard to call. Germline lookup yields CDR1 SGHTA and CDR2 FQGNSA. The CDR3 contains 13 residues. V lost 5 bases and J 6 bases, leaving 14 bases between the germline ends. CDR3 sequence: CASSQAREVEQYF. CDR3 DNA: TGTGCCAGCAGCCAGGCCAGAGAGGTCGAGCAGTACTTC.

This clone was picked up one time. The chain joins TRBV30 to TRBJ2-1, with TRBD2 matching 8 bases. With V trimmed by 6 bases and J by 0 bases, 16 bases remained unmatched. Germline CDR1 GTSNPN, CDR2 SVGIG (reference sequence). The CDR3 spans 18 residues. CDR3 region: CACLKGAGAPSSYNEQFF. The DNA for the CDR3 is TGTGCCTGCCTGAAGGGAGCGGGGGCCCCGAGCTCCTACAATGAGCAGTTCTTC.

CDR3 region: CASRQGLNTEAFF. DNA for the CDR3: TGTGCCAGCAGGCAGGGACTGAACACTGAAGCTTTCTTT. The chain carries TRBV9 and TRBJ1-1, with D maybe TRBD1 (5 bases). V lost 5 bases, J lost 0 bases, and 8 bases lay in between. The CDR3 sequence is 13 residues long. Germline CDR1 is SGDLS and CDR2 is YYNGEE.

This chain links TRBV6-4 with TRBJ1-1; 7 nucleotides align to TRBD1. The ends lost 6 bases at V and 0 bases at J; junction bases unmatched: 4. The CDR3 length is 14 residues. Germline loops: CDR1 MRHNA, CDR2 SNTAGT. The CDR3 DNA reads as TGTGCCAGCAGGCGGACAGGAGTGAACACTGAAGCTTTCTTT. Its translation is CASRRTGVNTEAFF.